A single sample is the source of the 15 T cell receptor beta chains below, sequenced in a study of T cells in Graves' hyperthyroidism and ophthalmopathy. TCR beta CDR3 regions were amplified from RNA transcripts. HTBI primers drove first-round RT-PCR of the TCR CDR3. TCRdb recomputed calls from the multiplex PCR reads with MiXCR, one row per CDR3 protein. The sample has around 270,000 distinct CDR3 sequences, roughly 20% seen once. Sequenced material: blood. The receptors derive from a man aged 45-60 years with Graves' ophthalmopathy.

This clonotype was observed many times. The chain combines TRBV12-3 or TRBV12-4 with TRBJ2-7; 10 positions match TRBD2. The CDR3 consists of 16 residues. V trimming: 5 bases; J trimming: 2 bases; junction bases outside the gene matches: 9. CDR3 nucleotide sequence: TGTGCCAGCAGTACCTCGACTAGCGGGCTTACCTACGAGCAGTACTTC. Translated: CASSTSTSGLTYEQYF.

The V gene is TRBV7-9, the J gene TRBJ2-7, with TRBD2 matching over 11 bases. The germline V gene encodes CDR1 SEHNR and CDR2 FQNEAQ (reference sequence). With V trimmed by 7 bases and J by 5 bases, 7 bases remained unmatched. The CDR3 has 14 residues. The CDR3 DNA reads as TGTGCCAGCAACCTACTAGCGGGAGATAACGAGCAGTACTTC. It codes for CASNLLAGDNEQYF.

There are many counts of this clonotype. This chain joins TRBV2 and TRBJ2-1; 11 nucleotides line up with TRBD2. V lost 6 bases and J lost 3; bases outside the gene matches: 10. CDR1 is SNHLY, CDR2 FYNNEI, per germline. The CDR3 is 17 residues long. The chain's CDR3 is CASSVGRGTSGYNEQFF. The CDR3 DNA reads as TGTGCCAGCAGCGTCGGGAGGGGGACTAGCGGCTACAATGAGCAGTTCTTC.

This clonotype was detected only a few times. V and J are TRBV18 and TRBJ1-4, with TRBD1 matching over 12 bases. CDR3 size: 17 residues. The germline V gene has CDR1 KGHSH and CDR2 LQKENI. V was clipped by 4 bases and J by 7 bases; unmatched bases: 10. The CDR3 DNA reads as TGTGCCAGCTCACGTTACGGGACAGGGGGCGGCGGTGAAAAACTGTTTTTT. This translates into CASSRYGTGGGGEKLFF.

A few counts support this clonotype. The chain joins TRBV28 to TRBJ1-2; TRBD1 matches 10 bases. Germline V gives CDR1 MDHEN, CDR2 SYDVKM. V shed 7 bases and J 5 bases; nucleotides not matched to a gene: 10. This CDR3 spans 15 amino acids. CDR3 sequence reads: CASITGTGVGYGYTF. CDR3 nucleotide sequence: TGTGCCAGCATAACCGGGACAGGGGTCGGGTATGGCTACACCTTC.

V and J are TRBV20-1 and TRBJ1-5; TRBD1 matches 8 bases. Germline-derived CDR1 and CDR2 are DFQATT and SNEGSKA (reference sequence). The junction had 5 bases not matched to a gene; V was cut back by 1 base and J by 3 bases. This CDR3 contains 15 residues. The CDR3 loop reads CSARVAGQVNQPQHF. DNA of the CDR3: TGCAGTGCTAGAGTCGCGGGACAGGTCAATCAGCCCCAGCATTTT.

This clonotype showed up just a few times. The genes are TRBV13 and TRBJ2-2; maybe TRBD2 (6 bases). Germline CDR1 and CDR2: PRHDT and FYEKMQ (reference sequence). This CDR3 is built from 15 residues. Trimming cost V 1 base and J 4 bases, with 10 bases left between them. DNA for the CDR3: TGTGCCAGCAGCTTAGCGGGAGAGAGCACCGGGGAGCTGTTTTTT. It encodes CASSLAGESTGELFF.

The table lists this clonotype with a few counts. The V and J genes are TRBV5-1 and TRBJ2-3; 11 bases line up with TRBD2. The CDR3 contains 17 residues. The trim removed 5 bases at V and 1 base at J, leaving 9 bases unmatched. Germline V gives CDR1 SGHRS, CDR2 YFSETQ. The CDR3: CASSSRLAGLGTDTQYF. The CDR3, as DNA: TGCGCCAGCAGTTCCCGACTAGCGGGATTAGGCACAGATACGCAGTATTTT.

This rearrangement joins TRBV20-1 to TRBJ2-1; 10 positions agree with TRBD2. The germline V gene encodes CDR1 DFQATT and CDR2 SNEGSKA (reference sequence). The CDR3 has 16 residues. DNA for the CDR3: TGCAGAGCGGGGGGGAAGAGGGGTACTACCTACAATGAGCAGTTCTTC. It encodes CRAGGKRGTTYNEQFF.

This clonotype was seen more than once but under ten times. This chain uses TRBV11-2 with TRBJ2-7; 11 positions match TRBD2. The CDR3 runs to 16 residues. Germline lookup yields CDR1 SGHAT and CDR2 FQNNGV. The junction had 14 bases not matched to a gene; V was cut back by 6 bases and J by 7 bases. CDR3 residues: CASSPARLAGGWEQYF. The CDR3 region has the DNA TGTGCCAGCAGTCCCGCTAGGCTAGCGGGAGGTTGGGAGCAGTACTTC.

This clonotype was counted a few times. The chain carries TRBV30 and TRBJ2-2, with D hard to call. Germline V gene lookup returns CDR1 GTSNPN and CDR2 SVGIG (reference sequence). Trimming stripped 3 bases from V and 7 bases from J, with 6 bases between. This CDR3 has 11 amino acids. The CDR3 region is CAWRLRGELFF. CDR3 in DNA: TGTGCCTGGAGGTTGCGCGGGGAGCTGTTTTTT.

This clonotype was observed a handful of times. V gene TRBV18 combines with J gene TRBJ1-1, with 10 bases identical to TRBD1. Trimming took 6 bases from V and 4 from J; bases not matched to a gene: 8. This CDR3 is built from 15 residues. Per the germline V gene, CDR1 is KGHSH and CDR2 is LQKENI. This chain's CDR3 is CASSPGTGVGTEAFF. CDR3 sequence (DNA): TGTGCCAGCTCCCCCGGGACAGGGGTAGGCACTGAAGCTTTCTTT.

The chain joins TRBV7-2 to TRBJ1-6, with D tentatively TRBD1 (5 bases). V was pared by 5 bases and J by 7 bases, with 15 bases between. CDR1 and CDR2 from the germline V gene are SGHTA and FQGNSA. This CDR3 has 15 residues. CDR3 bases: TGTGCCAGCAGCCCTCGGGGGACGGGAAATTCACCCCTCCACTTT. The encoded protein is CASSPRGTGNSPLHF.

J is TRBJ2-7 and V is TRBV6-2 or TRBV6-3, with TRBD1 matching over 10 bases. V trimming: 6 bases; J trimming: 3 bases; junction bases outside the gene matches: 2. The germline V gene encodes CDR1 MNHEY and CDR2 SVGEGT. CDR3 size: 13 residues. CDR3 nucleotide sequence: TGTGCCAGCAGGAGGGACAGGGGCTACGAGCAGTACTTC. This sequence encodes CASRRDRGYEQYF.

The gene calls are TRBV20-1 and TRBJ2-5, with 12 bases matching TRBD2. From germline, CDR1 is DFQATT and CDR2 SNEGSKA (reference sequence). With 3 bases clipped from V and 6 bases from J, the junction kept 11 bases outside the gene matches. The CDR3 runs to 16 residues. DNA for the CDR3: TGCAGTGCTAGTCCTAGCGGGAGGGCCGGGGGGAAGACCCAGTACTTC. It translates to CSASPSGRAGGKTQYF.